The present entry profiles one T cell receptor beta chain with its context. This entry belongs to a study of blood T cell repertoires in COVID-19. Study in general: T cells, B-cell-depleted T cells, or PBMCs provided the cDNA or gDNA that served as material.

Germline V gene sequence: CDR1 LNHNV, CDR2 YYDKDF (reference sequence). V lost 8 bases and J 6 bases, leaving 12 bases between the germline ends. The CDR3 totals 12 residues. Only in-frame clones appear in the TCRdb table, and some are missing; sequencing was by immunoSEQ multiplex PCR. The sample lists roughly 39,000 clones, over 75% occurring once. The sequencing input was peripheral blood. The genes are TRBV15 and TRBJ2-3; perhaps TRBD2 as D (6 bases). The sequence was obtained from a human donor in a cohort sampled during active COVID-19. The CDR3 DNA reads TGTGCCACCGGGACTCGAAGGGATACGCAGTATTTT. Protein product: CATGTRRDTQYF.